This entry lists 32 T cell receptor beta chains sequenced from one sample in a study of post-analysis software for immune sequencing data (dated by TCRdb to about 2015). The antigens these receptors bind are not known. Here is what the overall study found, with its caveats: Significantly higher frequencies in patients than in controls were found for roughly 5 TRBV segments, including TRBV5-6, TRBV5-1 and TRBV20-1.

Library preparation employed PCR. The listed sequencing device is Illumina HiSeq 2500. To reduce PCR and sequencing biases, unique molecular identifiers were incorporated into the TCR beta cDNA libraries. Using fastp at Q25 and MiXCR, TCRdb reprocessed the public reads and kept productive beta chains. When rows share a CDR3 protein, they turn into one entry using the most common DNA and genes. This sample lists approximately 730,000 distinct CDR3 sequences; roughly 27% were detected once. Jointly, the top ten make up 0.5% to 0.6% of the sample. The sequencing input was blood. Receptor source: a girl aged 10-17 years with multiple sclerosis.

The chain couples TRBV2 to TRBJ1-2; a weak D match, TRBD1 (5 bases). The CDR3 has 14 residues. Germline loops: CDR1 SNHLY, CDR2 FYNNEI. Trimming cost V 8 bases and J 4 bases, with 17 bases left between them. The CDR3: CASLKPPGSYGYTF. The CDR3 DNA follows: TGTGCCAGCCTCAAACCGCCAGGGAGCTATGGCTACACCTTC.

The rearrangement links TRBV4-3 to TRBJ2-1, with D possibly matching TRBD2 (6 bases). Trimming left V 0 bases short and J 2 bases short, with 17 bases between. The CDR3 length is 18 residues. Germline-derived CDR1 and CDR2 are LGHNA and YSLEER. The CDR3 loop is CASSQDLGGVRPYNEQFF. CDR3 nucleotide sequence: TGCGCCAGCAGCCAAGATCTGGGGGGAGTTCGTCCCTACAATGAGCAGTTCTTC.

The rearrangement links TRBV20-1 to TRBJ2-7; a possible D gene is TRBD2 (5 bases). V lost 5 bases and J lost 4, with 12 bases in between. Per the germline V gene, CDR1 is DFQATT and CDR2 is SNEGSKA (reference sequence). This CDR3 contains 12 residues. The CDR3 loop is CSAPRRGYEQYF. Here the CDR3 DNA reads TGCAGTGCTCCCCGACGGGGTTACGAGCAGTACTTC.

This clonotype was counted a few times. At one of its ends the junction is not consistent with the germline gene, which may arise from a read error. V usage is TRBV20-1 and J usage is TRBJ1-1; no reliable D call. The CDR3 extends over 15 amino acids. CDR1 DFQATT and CDR2 SNEGSKA come from the germline V gene (reference sequence). The CDR3 region is CSAGDLEGGNTEAFF. The CDR3 region has the DNA TGCAGTGCTGGAGATCTGGAGGGAGGGAACACTGAAGCTTTCTTT.

The CDR3 region has the DNA TGCGCCAGCAGCTTGGGACTAGTAAACGAGCAGTACTTC. Protein product: CASSLGLVNEQYF. V gene TRBV5-1 combines with J gene TRBJ2-5; D possibly corresponds to TRBD2 (6 bases). The J call may be in error: the DNA end matches TRBJ2-7 better. Germline V gene data show CDR1 as SGHRS and CDR2 as YFSETQ. The CDR3 covers 13 residues.

The rearrangement joins TRBV25-1 to TRBJ2-7; 8 positions agree with TRBD2. Germline values: CDR1 MGHDK, CDR2 SYGVNS. This CDR3 contains 16 residues. V lost 3 bases and J lost 4; bases outside the gene matches: 11. The DNA of the CDR3 is TGTGCCAGCAGTGACAAGAGCGGGAGTATGGGGTACGAGCAGTACTTC. This gives the protein CASSDKSGSMGYEQYF.

The CDR3 reads CASRSAFLAPNTGELFF. Written as DNA, the CDR3 is TGTGCCAGCAGATCCGCCTTTTTAGCGCCGAACACCGGGGAGCTGTTTTTT. The gene calls are TRBV6-1 and TRBJ2-2; D perhaps matches TRBD2 (5 bases). V lost 6 bases, J lost 0 bases, and 17 bases lay in between. Looked up from germline, CDR1 is MNHNS and CDR2 is SASEGT. The CDR3 covers 17 residues.

The genes are TRBV7-2 and TRBJ2-4, with TRBD1 matching 12 bases. The last part of the DNA fits TRBJ2-7 better; the J call may be wrong. The CDR3 spans 14 residues. The V gene's germline CDR1 is SGHTA and CDR2 FQGNSA. The CDR3 DNA is TGTGCCAGCAGCAGGGACAGGGGGCAATACGAGCAGTACTTC. This encodes CASSRDRGQYEQYF.

V and J are TRBV18 and TRBJ2-7; no firm D call. V lost 6 bases and J 6 bases, leaving 12 bases between the germline ends. Germline CDR1 reads KGHSH; CDR2 reads LQKENI. This CDR3 has 12 amino acids. The chain's CDR3 is CASSPRPGEQYF. In DNA form, the CDR3 reads TGTGCCAGCTCTCCCCGACCGGGCGAGCAGTACTTC.

J is TRBJ1-1 and V is TRBV5-1, with a possible D match to TRBD1 (6 bases). There are 15 residues in the CDR3. Trimming took off 5 bases at V and 3 bases at J, with 17 bases between the two ends. Germline loops: CDR1 SGHRS, CDR2 YFSETQ. The CDR3 is CASRQVWSGDTEAFF. The CDR3 DNA reads as TGCGCCAGCAGACAGGTGTGGTCAGGGGACACTGAAGCTTTCTTT.

This clonotype was counted only a few times. The chain has TRBV20-1 and TRBJ2-1; TRBD2 matches at 9 bases. Looked up from germline, CDR1 is DFQATT and CDR2 is SNEGSKA (reference sequence). This CDR3 contains 15 residues. The DNA for the CDR3 is TGCAGCACCAGACCCGTAGCGGGAGTGAGGGGTGAGCAGTTCTTC. Amino acid sequence: CSTRPVAGVRGEQFF.

This clonotype has only a few counts. The chain uses TRBV6-6 and TRBJ2-1; 7 bases line up with TRBD2. The CDR3 covers 15 residues. V trimming: 9 bases; J trimming: 0 bases; junction bases outside the gene matches: 8. CDR1 and CDR2 from the germline V gene are MNHNY and SVGAGI (reference sequence). This CDR3 reads CASGGVAASYNEQFF. CDR3 bases: TGTGCCAGTGGGGGGGTAGCGGCCTCCTACAATGAGCAGTTCTTC.

V usage is TRBV20-1 and J usage is TRBJ2-7; D not certain. The CDR3 is 11 amino acids. The V and J ends lost 0 bases and 6 bases respectively, with 6 bases between them. The germline CDR1 and CDR2 sequences are DFQATT and SNEGSKA (reference sequence). CDR3 residues: CSARDLPEQYF. In DNA, the CDR3 is TGCAGTGCTAGAGATCTACCCGAGCAGTACTTC.

This chain connects TRBV25-1 to TRBJ1-2; D not certain. The CDR3 is 12 amino acids. The germline gives CDR1 MGHDK, CDR2 SYGVNS. V gave up 8 bases and J gave up 7 bases, with 14 bases separating them. The CDR3 DNA reads TGTGCCAGCCGACTGGGAATCGGTGGCTACACCTTC. Its protein product is CASRLGIGGYTF.

About this clonotype itself: A much larger clone is a single base away; this may be a read error. V usage is TRBV11-2 and J usage is TRBJ2-5, with 8 bases lining up with TRBD2. Per the germline V gene, CDR1 is SGHAT and CDR2 is FQNNGV. This CDR3 has 15 residues. The CDR3 spells CANSPVTSAQETQYF. CDR3 DNA: TGTGCCAACAGCCCAGTGACTAGCGCACAAGAGACCCAGTACTTC.

The sample holds a few counts of this clonotype. This chain links TRBV20-1 with TRBJ1-1; D possibly corresponds to TRBD1 (6 bases). This CDR3 is 15 amino acids long. Germline V gives CDR1 DFQATT, CDR2 SNEGSKA (reference sequence). The V end was cut by 0 bases, the J end by 0 bases, with 11 bases between. As DNA, the CDR3 is TGCAGTGCTAGAGACATGGACAGCCTGAACACTGAAGCTTTCTTT. Amino acids: CSARDMDSLNTEAFF.

This clonotype has at least ten counts. The chain couples TRBV7-6 to TRBJ2-3; 13 nucleotides align to TRBD2. Germline V gene lookup returns CDR1 SGHVS and CDR2 FNYEAQ. The CDR3 contains 19 residues. V lost 4 bases, J lost 0 bases, and 10 bases stayed unmatched. CDR3 DNA sequence: TGTGCCAGCAGCTCGCGGACTAGCGGGGGTCTAACTAGCACAGATACGCAGTATTTT. Protein sequence: CASSSRTSGGLTSTDTQYF.

This clonotype showed up just a few times. The V call is TRBV6-1, the J call TRBJ1-3; TRBD1 aligns across 9 bases. Germline V lookup: CDR1 MNHNS, CDR2 SASEGT. The CDR3 is 16 residues long. V lost 5 bases, J lost 1 base, and 6 bases stayed unmatched. The CDR3 protein is CASSKTGGMSGNTIYF. In nucleotides, the CDR3 is TGTGCCAGCAGTAAAACAGGGGGCATGTCTGGAAACACCATATATTTT.

This rearrangement joins TRBV4-1 to TRBJ1-5, with D possibly matching TRBD1 (6 bases). V lost 1 base to trimming and J lost 6 bases, with 13 bases between them. The CDR3 has 15 residues. Germline V gives CDR1 MGHRA, CDR2 YSYEKL. The CDR3 DNA is TGCGCCAGCAGCCAAGGGACAGATGGGGTTCAGCCCCAGCATTTT. Amino acids: CASSQGTDGVQPQHF.

Concerning this clonotype itself: Sequence at one end of the junction differs from germline and may be a read error. The chain uses TRBV6-1 and TRBJ2-1; D is unresolved. CDR1 is MNHNS and CDR2 is SASEGT in the germline V gene. The CDR3 loop spans 11 amino acids. CDR3 DNA: TGTGCCAGCAGTTACTCCAATGAGCTGTTCTTC. Translation: CASSYSNELFF.

The chain uses TRBV13 and TRBJ2-7, with D perhaps matching TRBD2 (5 bases). Between the trimmed V and J ends, which lost 5 bases and 2 bases, there was a span of 10 bases. Germline CDR1 reads PRHDT; CDR2 reads FYEKMQ (reference sequence). This CDR3 is built from 13 residues. CDR3 sequence (DNA): TGTGCCAGCAGCCCAGCGGAGACCTACGAGCAGTACTTC. As protein: CASSPAETYEQYF. Looking up the rest from reference TRBV13 and TRBJ2-7 gives the full variable domain: AAGVIQSPRHLIKEKRETATLKCYPIPRHDTVYWYQQGPGQDPQFLISFYEKMQSDKGSIPDRFSAQQFSDYHSELNMSSLELGDSALYFCASSPAETYEQYFGPGTRLTVT.

This clonotype was seen a handful of times. This rearrangement joins TRBV4-1 to TRBJ2-1; D remains ambiguous. The CDR3 consists of 16 residues. Germline values: CDR1 MGHRA, CDR2 YSYEKL. The V and J ends lost 1 base and 3 bases respectively, with 13 bases between them. Written as DNA, the CDR3 is TGCGCCAGCAGCCAAGTTGACTCATCCTTCTACAATGAGCAGTTCTTC. Translating gives CASSQVDSSFYNEQFF.

This clonotype was picked up a small number of times. One end of the junction is discordant with germline, which a read error may explain. The rearrangement links TRBV6-5 to TRBJ1-1; D gene uncertain. CDR1 and CDR2 (germline): MNHEY, SVGAGI. The CDR3 runs to 14 residues. CDR3 DNA: TGTGCCGGCAGTTACGACGGGGTGAACACTGAAGCTTTCTTT. It yields the protein CAGSYDGVNTEAFF.

CDR3 sequence: CASSLGTAGAQPQHF. The CDR3 DNA is TGTGCCAGCAGTTTAGGGACGGCAGGAGCTCAGCCCCAGCATTTT. The chain employs TRBV27 and TRBJ1-5; maybe TRBD1 (5 bases). CDR1 is MNHEY and CDR2 is SMNVEV in the germline V gene (reference sequence). The CDR3 consists of 15 residues. Trimming removed 2 bases from V and 6 bases from J, with 14 bases in between.

The J gene is TRBJ2-1, the V gene TRBV15, with D unclear. The CDR3 length is 16 residues. Germline CDR1 reads LNHNV; CDR2 reads YYDKDF (reference sequence). V dropped 1 base and J dropped 4 bases, with 14 bases sitting between them. The CDR3 loop is CATSRAPGTEYNEQFF. CDR3 nucleotides: TGTGCCACCAGCAGAGCACCCGGAACAGAGTACAATGAGCAGTTCTTC.

This chain joins TRBV10-3 and TRBJ2-5, with 9 positions matching TRBD1. Germline CDR1 reads ENHRY; CDR2 reads SYGVKD. The V segment lost 3 bases and the J segment 5 bases; nucleotides outside the gene matches: 10. This CDR3 contains 16 residues. CDR3 residues: CAISEPETGGRETQYF. The CDR3 nucleotides are TGTGCCATCAGTGAACCCGAGACAGGGGGTCGGGAGACCCAGTACTTC.

This clonotype was recorded a few times. The rearrangement joins TRBV28 to TRBJ2-5; D is possibly TRBD1 (6 bases). Germline loops: CDR1 MDHEN, CDR2 SYDVKM. This CDR3 spans 14 amino acids. Deletions cut 5 bases from V and 11 bases from J, with 21 bases between. CDR3 region: CASSASTGVGEQYF. The CDR3 DNA follows: TGTGCCAGCAGTGCATCGACAGGAGTGGGGGAGCAGTACTTC.

The chain carries TRBV9 and TRBJ2-3; 10 positions match TRBD2. CDR3 length equals 15 residues. CDR1 and CDR2 from the germline V gene are SGDLS and YYNGEE. The ends lost 4 bases at V and 2 bases at J; junction bases unmatched: 4. CDR3 sequence reads: CASSTGLADTDTQYF. The CDR3 bases are TGTGCCAGCAGCACCGGACTAGCGGACACAGATACGCAGTATTTT.

The rearrangement joins TRBV10-3 to TRBJ2-1, with 9 bases identical to TRBD2. The CDR3 sequence is 16 residues long. Germline CDR1 is ENHRY and CDR2 is SYGVKD. J lost 8 bases, V lost 9 bases, and 17 bases had no gene match. The CDR3 reads CAINTKTSGAGDEQFF. CDR3 nucleotides: TGTGCCATAAACACAAAGACTAGCGGAGCTGGGGATGAGCAGTTCTTC.

J is TRBJ1-2 and V is TRBV14; D unresolved. The CDR3 covers 13 residues. CDR1 and CDR2 from the germline V gene are SGHDN and FVKESK. V was trimmed by 4 bases and J by 4 bases, leaving 10 bases between them. The CDR3 is CASSLGFSYGYTF. CDR3 coding DNA: TGTGCCAGCAGCCTCGGGTTTAGCTATGGCTACACCTTC.

The J gene is TRBJ2-1, the V gene TRBV20-1, with TRBD2 matching over 13 bases. Germline CDR1 reads DFQATT; CDR2 reads SNEGSKA (reference sequence). The V and J ends lost 0 bases and 2 bases, in that order; junction bases with no gene match: 10. The CDR3 is 19 residues long. The CDR3 region has the DNA TGCAGTGCTAGAGACCTAGATCGACTAGCGGGAGGCACCTACAATGAGCAGTTCTTC. This sequence encodes CSARDLDRLAGGTYNEQFF.

This sequence joins TRBV29-1 and TRBJ1-2, with D possibly TRBD1 on 6 matching bases. Per the germline V gene, CDR1 is SQVTM and CDR2 is ANQGSEA. V was pared by 6 bases and J by 7 bases, with 24 bases between. The CDR3 sequence is 15 residues long. CDR3 nucleotide sequence: TGCAGCGTATCGGGCCTTACCCCGGGACACTGTGGCTACACCTTC. Protein sequence: CSVSGLTPGHCGYTF.